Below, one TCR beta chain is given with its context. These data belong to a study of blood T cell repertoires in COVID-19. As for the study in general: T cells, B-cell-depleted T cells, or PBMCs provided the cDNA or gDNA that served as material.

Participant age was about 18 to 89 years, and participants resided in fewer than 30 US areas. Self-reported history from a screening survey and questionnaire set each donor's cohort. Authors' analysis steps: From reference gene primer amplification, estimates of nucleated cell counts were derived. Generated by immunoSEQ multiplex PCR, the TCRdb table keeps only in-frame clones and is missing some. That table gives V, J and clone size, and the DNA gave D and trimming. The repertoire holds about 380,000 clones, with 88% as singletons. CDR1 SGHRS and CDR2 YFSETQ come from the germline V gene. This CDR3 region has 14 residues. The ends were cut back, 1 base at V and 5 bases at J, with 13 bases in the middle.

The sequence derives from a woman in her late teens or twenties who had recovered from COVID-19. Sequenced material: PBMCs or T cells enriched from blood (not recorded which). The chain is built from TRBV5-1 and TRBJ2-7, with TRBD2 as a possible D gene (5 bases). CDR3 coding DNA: TGCGCCAGCAGCTTGAATACGGGGTCGGACGAGCAGTACTTC. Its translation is CASSLNTGSDEQYF.